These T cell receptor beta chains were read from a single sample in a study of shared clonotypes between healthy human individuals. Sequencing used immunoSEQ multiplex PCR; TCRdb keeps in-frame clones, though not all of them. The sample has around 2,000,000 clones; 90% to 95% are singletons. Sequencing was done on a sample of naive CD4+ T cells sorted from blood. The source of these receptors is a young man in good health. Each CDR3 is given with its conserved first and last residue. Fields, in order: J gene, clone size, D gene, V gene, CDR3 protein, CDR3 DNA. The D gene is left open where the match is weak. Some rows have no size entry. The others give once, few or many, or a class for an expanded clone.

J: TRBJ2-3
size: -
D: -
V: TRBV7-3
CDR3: CASSSGEGDTQYF
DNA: TGTGCCAGCAGCTCCGGCGAGGGAGATACGCAGTATTTT

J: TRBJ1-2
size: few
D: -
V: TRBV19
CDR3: CASSIGSRGRPYGYTF
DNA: TGTGCCAGTAGTATAGGAAGCAGAGGGAGACCTTATGGCTACACCTTC

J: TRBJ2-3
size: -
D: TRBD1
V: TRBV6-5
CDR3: CASSYRGQGVDTQYF
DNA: TGTGCCAGCAGTTACCGAGGACAGGGGGTAGATACGCAGTATTTT

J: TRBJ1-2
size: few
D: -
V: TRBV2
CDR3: CASSDQTFNYGYTF
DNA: TGTGCCAGCAGTGACCAAACGTTTAACTATGGCTACACCTTC

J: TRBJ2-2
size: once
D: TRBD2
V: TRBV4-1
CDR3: CASSRGLALTNTGELFF
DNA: TGCGCCAGCAGCCGAGGACTAGCGCTAACGAACACCGGGGAGCTGTTTTTT

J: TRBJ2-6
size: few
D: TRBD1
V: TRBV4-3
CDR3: CASRDSFSGANVLTF
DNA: TGCGCCAGCCGGGACAGTTTCTCTGGGGCCAACGTCCTGACTTTC

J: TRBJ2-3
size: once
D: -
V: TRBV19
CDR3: CASSIRNRVSTDTQYF
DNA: TGTGCCAGTAGTATACGGAACAGGGTCTCCACAGATACGCAGTATTTT

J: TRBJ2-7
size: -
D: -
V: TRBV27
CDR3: CASSFRGEYEQYF
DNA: TGTGCCAGCAGTTTTAGGGGGGAGTACGAGCAGTACTTC

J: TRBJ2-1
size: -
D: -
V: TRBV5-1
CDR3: CASSSTVSSYNEQFF
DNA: TGCGCCAGCAGCTCGACGGTAAGCTCCTACAATGAGCAGTTCTTC

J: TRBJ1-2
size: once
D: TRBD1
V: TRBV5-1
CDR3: CASSRDSSVNYGYTF
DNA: TGCGCCAGCAGCAGGGACAGCTCTGTAAACTATGGCTACACCTTC

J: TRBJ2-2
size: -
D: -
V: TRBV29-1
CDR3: CSVRALNTGELFF
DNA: TGCAGCGTTCGGGCCCTGAACACCGGGGAGCTGTTTTTT

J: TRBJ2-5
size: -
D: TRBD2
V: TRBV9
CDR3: CASSVGPAGGVHQETQYF
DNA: TGTGCCAGCAGCGTAGGCCCAGCGGGAGGGGTACACCAAGAGACCCAGTACTTC

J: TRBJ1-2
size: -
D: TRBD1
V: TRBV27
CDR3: CASRPTGTGEGYTF
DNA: TGTGCCAGCAGACCCACTGGGACAGGGGAAGGCTACACCTTC

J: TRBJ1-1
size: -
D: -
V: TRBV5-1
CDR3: CASKGGVEAFF
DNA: TGCGCCAGCAAGGGGGGTGTTGAAGCTTTCTTT